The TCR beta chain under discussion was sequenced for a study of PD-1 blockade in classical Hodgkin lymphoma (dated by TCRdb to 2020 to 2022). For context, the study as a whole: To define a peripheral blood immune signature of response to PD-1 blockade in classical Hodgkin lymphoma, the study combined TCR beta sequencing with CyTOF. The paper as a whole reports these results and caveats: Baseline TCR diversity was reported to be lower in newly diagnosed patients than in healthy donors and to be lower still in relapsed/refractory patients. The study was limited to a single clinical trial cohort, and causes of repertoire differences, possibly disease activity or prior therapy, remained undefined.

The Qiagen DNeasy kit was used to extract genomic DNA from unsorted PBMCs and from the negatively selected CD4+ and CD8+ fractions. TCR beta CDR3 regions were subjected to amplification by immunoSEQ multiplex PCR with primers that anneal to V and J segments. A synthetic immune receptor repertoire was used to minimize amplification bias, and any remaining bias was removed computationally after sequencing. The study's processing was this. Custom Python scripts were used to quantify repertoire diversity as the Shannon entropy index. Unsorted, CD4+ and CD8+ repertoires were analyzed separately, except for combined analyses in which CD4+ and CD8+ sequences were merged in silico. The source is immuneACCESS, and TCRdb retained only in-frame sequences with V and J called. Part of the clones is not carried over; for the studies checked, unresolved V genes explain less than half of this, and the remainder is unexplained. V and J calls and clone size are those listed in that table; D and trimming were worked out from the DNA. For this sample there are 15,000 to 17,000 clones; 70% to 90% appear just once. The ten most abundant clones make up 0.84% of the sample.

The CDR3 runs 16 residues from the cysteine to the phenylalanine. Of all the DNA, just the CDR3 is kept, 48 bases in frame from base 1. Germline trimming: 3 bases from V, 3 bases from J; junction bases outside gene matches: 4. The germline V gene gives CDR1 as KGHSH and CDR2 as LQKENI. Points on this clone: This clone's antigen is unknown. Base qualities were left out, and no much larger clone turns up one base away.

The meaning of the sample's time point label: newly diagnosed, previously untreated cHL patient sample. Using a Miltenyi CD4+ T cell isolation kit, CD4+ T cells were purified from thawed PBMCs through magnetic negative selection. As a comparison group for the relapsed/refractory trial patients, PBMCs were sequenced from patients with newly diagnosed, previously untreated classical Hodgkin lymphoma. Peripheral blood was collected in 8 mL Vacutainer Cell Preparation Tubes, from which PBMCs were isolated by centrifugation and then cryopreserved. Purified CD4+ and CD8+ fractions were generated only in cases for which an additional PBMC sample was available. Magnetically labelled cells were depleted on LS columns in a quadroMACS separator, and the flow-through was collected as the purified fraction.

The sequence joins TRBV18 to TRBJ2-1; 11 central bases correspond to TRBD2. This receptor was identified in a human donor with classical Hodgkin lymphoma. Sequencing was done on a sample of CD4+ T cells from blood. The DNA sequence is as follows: TGTGCCAGCTCACCCGGGACTAGCGGTCTCTACAATGAGCAGTTCTTC. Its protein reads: CASSPGTSGLYNEQFF.